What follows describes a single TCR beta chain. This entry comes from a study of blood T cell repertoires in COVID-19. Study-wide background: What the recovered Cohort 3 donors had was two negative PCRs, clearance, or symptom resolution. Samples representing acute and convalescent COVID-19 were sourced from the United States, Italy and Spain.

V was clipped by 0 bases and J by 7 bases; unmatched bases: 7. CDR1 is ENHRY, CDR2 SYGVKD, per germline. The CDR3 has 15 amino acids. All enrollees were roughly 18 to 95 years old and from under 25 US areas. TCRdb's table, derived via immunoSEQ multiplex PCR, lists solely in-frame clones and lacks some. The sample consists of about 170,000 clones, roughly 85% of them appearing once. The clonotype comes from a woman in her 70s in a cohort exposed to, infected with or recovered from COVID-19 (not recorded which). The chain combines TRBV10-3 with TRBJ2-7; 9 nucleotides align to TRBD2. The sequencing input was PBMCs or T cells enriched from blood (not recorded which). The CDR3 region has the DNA TGTGCCATCAGTGAGTCGTTAGCGGGAGTAGGGGAGCAGTACTTC. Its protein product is CAISESLAGVGEQYF.